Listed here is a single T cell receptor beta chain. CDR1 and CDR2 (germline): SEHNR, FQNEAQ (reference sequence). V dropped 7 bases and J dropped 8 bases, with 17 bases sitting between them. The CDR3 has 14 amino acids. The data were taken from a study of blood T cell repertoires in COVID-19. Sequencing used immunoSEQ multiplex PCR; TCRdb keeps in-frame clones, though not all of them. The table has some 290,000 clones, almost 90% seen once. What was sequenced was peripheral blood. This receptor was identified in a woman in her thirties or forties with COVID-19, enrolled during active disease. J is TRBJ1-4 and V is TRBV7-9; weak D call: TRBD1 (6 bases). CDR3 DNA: TGTGCCAGCACCGAAGACAGGCGGGAGGAAAAACTGTTTTTT. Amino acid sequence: CASTEDRREEKLFF.